Below are 27 T cell receptor beta chains sequenced from a single sample in a study of CD8 T cells in ankylosing spondylitis. From the 5' RACE reads, TCRdb called clonotypes with MiXCR, one entry per CDR3 protein. Here the sample spans just over 350,000 distinct CDR3 sequences, roughly 20% being singletons. Source material: blood, either unsorted or a sorted T cell fraction (not recorded which). Source of these receptors: a male donor with ankylosing spondylitis or in good health (not recorded which).

The V gene is TRBV5-1, the J gene TRBJ2-7; 10 positions match TRBD1. The CDR3 has 16 amino acids. Germline values: CDR1 SGHRS, CDR2 YFSETQ. V shed 3 bases, J shed 0 bases, and the junction held 6 bases outside the gene matches. CDR3 nucleotides: TGCGCCAGCAGCTCGGGACAGGGGCTCTACTCCTACGAGCAGTACTTC. Residues: CASSSGQGLYSYEQYF.

Note on this clonotype: A read error may produce the germline difference seen at one junction end. The V gene is TRBV20-1, the J gene TRBJ2-1; D might be TRBD1 or TRBD2, each matching 6 bases. The CDR3 has 16 amino acids. In germline, CDR1 is DFQATT, CDR2 SNEGSKA (reference sequence). As DNA, the CDR3 is TGCTGTGCTAGAGCGCTCGGGGGCCGCTCCTACAATGAGCAGTTCTTC. This codes for CCARALGGRSYNEQFF.

In nucleotides, the CDR3 is TGTGCCAGCAGCTTAATCCAATACTCTGCGGTGGAAAACTATGGCTACACCTTC. As protein: CASSLIQYSAVENYGYTF. The genes are TRBV11-1 and TRBJ1-2; D remains ambiguous. Per the germline V gene, CDR1 is SGHAT and CDR2 is FQDESV (reference sequence). Trimming stripped 2 bases from V and 2 bases from J, with 21 bases between. The CDR3 covers 18 residues.

The rearrangement joins TRBV7-2 to TRBJ2-3; TRBD2 aligns across 11 bases. The CDR3 runs to 17 residues. V lost 1 base and J lost 2; bases outside the gene matches: 5. Per germline, CDR1 SGHTA and CDR2 FQGNSA. In nucleotides, the CDR3 is TGTGCCAGCAGCTTAGGGCTAGCGGGGGGCCCCACAGATACGCAGTATTTT. This codes for CASSLGLAGGPTDTQYF.

This chain joins TRBV9 and TRBJ2-6; 8 nucleotides align to TRBD1. The CDR3 is 17 amino acids. Germline-derived CDR1 and CDR2 are SGDLS and YYNGEE. The J segment lost 1 base and the V segment lost 3 bases, leaving 6 bases of the junction unmatched. CDR3 in DNA: TGTGCCAGCAGCGACGGGACAGGAGGATCTGGGGCCAACGTCCTGACTTTC. Protein sequence: CASSDGTGGSGANVLTF.

The rearrangement joins TRBV27 to TRBJ2-3, with no clear D. The CDR3 sequence is 15 residues long. Germline CDR1 MNHEY, CDR2 SMNVEV (reference sequence). V lost 2 bases and J 3 bases, leaving 12 bases between the germline ends. CDR3 DNA sequence: TGTGCCAGCAGTTTAATGGCTTATCTGACAGATACGCAGTATTTT. Protein product: CASSLMAYLTDTQYF.

The chain has TRBV2 and TRBJ2-1, with D perhaps TRBD1 (5 bases). Trimming left V 1 base short and J 3 bases short, with 22 bases between. The germline CDR1 and CDR2 sequences are SNHLY and FYNNEI. The length of the CDR3 is 19 residues. CDR3 bases: TGTGCCAGCAGTGAAGAAACCATGATGCGGACAACCCTCTACAATGAGCAGTTCTTC. Its translation is CASSEETMMRTTLYNEQFF.

The V call is TRBV14, the J call TRBJ2-3, with 7 bases aligning to TRBD1. The CDR3 is made up of 16 amino acids. V trimming: 4 bases; J trimming: 7 bases; junction bases outside the gene matches: 14. Germline V gives CDR1 SGHDN, CDR2 FVKESK. CDR3 sequence reads: CASSLLAGGPPYTQYF. As DNA, the CDR3 is TGTGCCAGCAGCCTTTTGGCAGGGGGTCCGCCATATACGCAGTATTTT.

This sequence joins TRBV2 and TRBJ2-3; the match to TRBD2 covers 11 bases. V shed 4 bases, J shed 0 bases, and the junction held 6 bases outside the gene matches. This CDR3 has 17 residues. Germline V gives CDR1 SNHLY, CDR2 FYNNEI. The CDR3 loop is CASSGETSGVSTDTQYF. The DNA for the CDR3 is TGTGCCAGCAGTGGCGAGACTAGCGGGGTGAGCACAGATACGCAGTATTTT. Full variable domain (missing parts from reference TRBV2 and TRBJ2-3): EPEVTQTPSHQVTQMGQEVILRCVPISNHLYFYWYRQILGQKVEFLVSFYNNEISEKSEIFDDQFSVERPDGSNFTLKIRSTKLEDSAMYFCASSGETSGVSTDTQYFGPGTRLTVL.

This clonotype was seen more than once but under ten times. The chain uses TRBV15 and TRBJ2-1; either TRBD1 or TRBD2 may fit D (6 bases each). Germline V CDR1 and CDR2: LNHNV, YYDKDF (reference sequence). V lost 0 bases to trimming and J lost 2 bases, with 11 bases between them. This CDR3 contains 16 residues. CDR3 coding DNA: TGTGCCACCAGCAGAGATGGAGGGGGGACCTACAATGAGCAGTTCTTC. This gives the protein CATSRDGGGTYNEQFF.

This clonotype has only a few counts. The chain employs TRBV12-3 or TRBV12-4 and TRBJ2-3; D gene uncertain. The CDR3 is 13 residues long. The ends were cut back, 6 bases at V and 0 bases at J, with 7 bases in the middle. The CDR3 here is CASRGSSTDTQYF. The CDR3 DNA reads TGTGCCAGCAGAGGGTCTAGCACAGATACGCAGTATTTT.

This clonotype appeared a few times. The chain links TRBV27 to TRBJ2-7, with D perhaps TRBD1 or TRBD2 (5 bases each). The CDR3 is 13 amino acids. The germline V and J ends were trimmed by 0 bases and 5 bases, with 8 bases remaining between them. The V gene's germline CDR1 is MNHEY and CDR2 SMNVEV (reference sequence). CDR3 in amino acids: CASSLSGTNEQYF. CDR3 nucleotide sequence: TGTGCCAGCAGTTTATCCGGGACCAACGAGCAGTACTTC.

A few counts support this clonotype. This chain links TRBV29-1 with TRBJ2-2; D is perhaps TRBD1 (5 bases). V lost 4 bases and J lost 5, with 11 bases in between. Germline assignment: CDR1 SQVTM and CDR2 ANQGSEA. There are 13 residues in the CDR3. As DNA, the CDR3 is TGCAGCGTTGGGTCGACAGTGACCGGGGAGCTGTTTTTT. It yields the protein CSVGSTVTGELFF.

Comment on this clonotype: A much larger clone differs by one base, so this may be a read error. The chain joins TRBV12-3 or TRBV12-4 to TRBJ2-7; tentative D call: TRBD1 (6 bases). The CDR3 consists of 15 residues. The CDR3 sequence is CASSHNRDKVDEEYF. The CDR3 region has the DNA TGTGCCAGCAGCCACAACCGGGACAAGGTGGACGAGGAGTACTTC.

This clonotype appeared a few times. This chain links TRBV5-4 with TRBJ2-7; no definite D call. Trimming took 3 bases from V and 5 from J, leaving 12 bases between them. Looked up from germline, CDR1 is SGHNT and CDR2 is YYREEE (reference sequence). The CDR3 length is 13 residues. The CDR3, as DNA: TGTGCCAGCAGCTCCCAATTACCGAACGAGCAGTACTTC. It yields the protein CASSSQLPNEQYF.

The chain joins TRBV4-1 to TRBJ2-3; the match to TRBD1 covers 12 bases. The CDR3 totals 16 residues. V lost 1 base and J lost 5; bases outside the gene matches: 4. Germline V gene lookup returns CDR1 MGHRA and CDR2 YSYEKL. CDR3 protein: CASSQVGTGGEDTQYF. In DNA form, the CDR3 reads TGCGCCAGCAGCCAAGTGGGGACAGGGGGCGAAGATACGCAGTATTTT.

This clonotype has more than one count but fewer than ten. CDR3 amino acids: CASRGTSERFSTDTQYF. The CDR3 DNA sequence: TGTGCCAGCAGAGGGACTAGCGAGCGTTTTAGCACAGATACGCAGTATTTT. The chain uses TRBV12-3 or TRBV12-4 and TRBJ2-3; 10 nucleotides line up with TRBD2. Trimming removed 6 bases from V and 0 bases from J; junction bases left unmatched: 9. The CDR3 is 17 residues long.

The genes are TRBV6-5 and TRBJ2-7, with 7 bases identical to TRBD1. The V gene end was trimmed by 0 bases and the J gene end by 3 bases; junction bases not matched to a gene: 5. Germline lookup yields CDR1 MNHEY and CDR2 SVGAGI. There are 15 residues in the CDR3. The CDR3: CASSYSSDRFYEQYF. CDR3 in DNA: TGTGCCAGCAGTTACTCGTCGGACAGGTTCTACGAGCAGTACTTC.

This clonotype has only a few counts. The chain combines TRBV10-1 with TRBJ2-3; 8 bases are a match to TRBD2. The germline gives CDR1 WNHNN, CDR2 SYGVQD (reference sequence). The V segment lost 3 bases and the J segment 0 bases; nucleotides outside the gene matches: 14. The CDR3 is 19 amino acids. Here the CDR3 DNA reads TGCGCCAGCAGTGACGACCCAGCTCAAGCGGGGGAAAGCACAGATACGCAGTATTTT. It codes for CASSDDPAQAGESTDTQYF.

The chain couples TRBV3-1 to TRBJ1-1; the D gene is possibly TRBD1 (6 bases). This CDR3 is 13 amino acids long. V shed 3 bases and J shed 4 bases, with 9 bases lying between them. Germline CDR1 reads LGHDT; CDR2 reads YNNKEL (reference sequence). The CDR3 DNA reads TGTGCCAGCAGCCAGGACAGTTTCACTGAAGCTTTCTTT. It translates to CASSQDSFTEAFF.

The chain employs TRBV10-3 and TRBJ2-1, with 16 nucleotides matching TRBD2. J was trimmed by 8 bases and V by 3 bases; bases with no gene match: 1. The CDR3 contains 15 residues. Germline V gene lookup returns CDR1 ENHRY and CDR2 SYGVKD. CDR3 sequence: CAISEGTSGGDEQFF. DNA of the CDR3: TGTGCCATCAGTGAAGGGACTAGCGGGGGGGATGAGCAGTTCTTC.

The rearrangement joins TRBV28 to TRBJ2-7; D not resolved. V dropped 5 bases and J dropped 6 bases, with 17 bases sitting between them. Germline V lookup: CDR1 MDHEN, CDR2 SYDVKM. This CDR3 contains 14 residues. This chain's CDR3 is CASSLPAEVGEQYF. Here the CDR3 DNA reads TGTGCCAGCAGTCTCCCGGCAGAGGTGGGCGAGCAGTACTTC.

The CDR3, as DNA: TGTGCCAGCACTGATCCGGGACAGCCTTACACCGGGGAGCTGTTTTTT. It is translated as CASTDPGQPYTGELFF. This chain links TRBV12-3 or TRBV12-4 with TRBJ2-2, with TRBD1 identical over 7 bases. The CDR3 is made up of 16 amino acids. V was clipped by 7 bases and J by 3 bases; unmatched bases: 11.

This clonotype was seen more than once but under ten times. V usage is TRBV13 and J usage is TRBJ2-7; 11 bases align to TRBD1. CDR1 PRHDT and CDR2 FYEKMQ come from the germline V gene (reference sequence). The CDR3 contains 15 residues. Losses at the gene ends were 5 bases for V and 5 bases for J; bases not matched to a gene: 8. The CDR3 DNA reads as TGTGCCAGCAGCCCTCCAGGGACAGGGGGTGACGAGCAGTACTTC. Translating gives CASSPPGTGGDEQYF.

In its sample, this clonotype was seen a few times. In nucleotides, the CDR3 is TGTGCCAGCAGCTTAGCCGCGGGGCACCTTGGCTCCTACAATGAGCAGTTCTTC. Protein product: CASSLAAGHLGSYNEQFF. The chain uses TRBV7-8 and TRBJ2-1, with a weak D call TRBD2 (6 bases). The CDR3 covers 18 residues. V was shortened by 0 bases and J by 0 bases, with 15 bases between the two germline ends. Germline V CDR1 and CDR2: SGHVS, FQNEAQ.

This clonotype was observed a handful of times. The CDR3 loop is CASSSYPGQAYNEQFF. In DNA form, the CDR3 reads TGTGCCAGCAGTAGCTATCCGGGACAGGCCTACAATGAGCAGTTCTTC. The chain employs TRBV12-3 or TRBV12-4 and TRBJ2-1, with 8 bases identical to TRBD1. J was trimmed by 2 bases and V by 5 bases; bases with no gene match: 8. The CDR3 is made up of 16 amino acids.

This clonotype has a handful of counts. The rearrangement uses TRBV20-1 and TRBJ2-4; 7 nucleotides align to TRBD1. V was clipped by 4 bases and J by 0 bases; unmatched bases: 6. This CDR3 region has 15 residues. Germline lookup yields CDR1 DFQATT and CDR2 SNEGSKA (reference sequence). The CDR3 DNA follows: TGCAGTGCTACCGACAGGGACCTAGCCAAAAACATTCAGTACTTC. The encoded protein is CSATDRDLAKNIQYF.